This TCR beta chain was recovered during a study of tumor and adjacent non-tumor tissue in lung cancer. The sample holds a few counts of this clonotype. Three rounds of nested PCR, following a modified ARM-PCR protocol, produced the TCRbeta library. TCRdb fed the multiplex PCR reads into MiXCR, producing one record per CDR3 protein. The sample includes under 250,000 distinct CDR3 sequences, 70% to 75% seen only once; the top ten take 20% to 25%. RNA was extracted from bulk tissue without any cell sorting. Germline loops: CDR1 DFQATT, CDR2 SNEGSKA (reference sequence). CDR3 size: 13 residues. The junction had 8 bases not matched to a gene; V was cut back by 5 bases and J by 9 bases.

Sequenced: lung tumor tissue. The chain uses TRBV20-1 and TRBJ2-5; 11 positions match TRBD2. The receptor was isolated from a man in his 60s with non-small cell lung cancer. This chain's CDR3 is CSALAGGPAAQYF. CDR3 coding DNA: TGCAGTGCTTTAGCGGGGGGGCCCGCGGCCCAGTACTTC.